These T cell receptor beta chains were read from a single sample in a study of shared clonotypes between healthy human individuals. The data were produced by immunoSEQ multiplex PCR, yet TCRdb's version contains in-frame clones alone and is incomplete. The table has 2,100,000 or so clones, roughly 95% seen once; the top ten hold around 0.13%. The sequenced sample was naive CD4+ T cells sorted from blood. The receptors derive from a man aged 18-30 years in good health. Each CDR3 is given with its conserved first and last residue. The D gene is left open where the match is weak. The size of a clone is reported for some rows only, either as once, few or many, or as a class for expanded clones.

d_call	j_call	v_call	clone_size	cdr3_nt	cdr3_aa
NA	TRBJ2-5	TRBV28	NA	TGTGCCAGCAGTTTCTCTGGACAGGGAGGGCTCGAGACCCAGTACTTC	CASSFSGQGGLETQYF
TRBD1	TRBJ1-1	TRBV6-5	NA	TGTGCCAGCAGTCGACAGGGAAACACTGAAGCTTTCTTT	CASSRQGNTEAFF
NA	TRBJ2-1	TRBV20-1	few	TGCAGTGCTAGAGATGGGAATGAGCAGTTCTTC	CSARDGNEQFF
NA	TRBJ1-5	TRBV28	NA	TGTGCCAGCAGTCTAGGGCGGTCTTTTCTGGGGCAGGGGCAAAATCAGCCCCAGCATTTT	CASSLGRSFLGQGQNQPQHF
NA	TRBJ1-5	TRBV10-3	once	TGTGCCATCAGTGCCCAAAAGGACAATCAGCCCCAGCATTTT	CAISAQKDNQPQHF
TRBD2	TRBJ2-5	TRBV28	NA	TGTGCCAGCAGTTCCGGGACTAGCAGCCAAGAGACCCAGTACTTC	CASSSGTSSQETQYF
NA	TRBJ2-3	TRBV29-1	once	TGCAGCGCTGATGAGGGGGGCACAGATACGCAGTATTTT	CSADEGGTDTQYF
TRBD1	TRBJ2-3	TRBV15	once	TGTGCCACCAGCAGTGGCCGGGACAGGGACACAGATACGCAGTATTTT	CATSSGRDRDTDTQYF
NA	TRBJ2-1	TRBV29-1	NA	TGCAGCGCCGACACTATTCTAGCACCTGGCGATGAGCAGTTCTTC	CSADTILAPGDEQFF
NA	TRBJ2-7	TRBV11-2	NA	TGTGCCAGCAGCTTTGGTCGTCAGCGAACCTACGAGCAGTACTTC	CASSFGRQRTYEQYF
TRBD1	TRBJ1-6	TRBV7-9	NA	TGTGCCAGCAGCCCCGACAGGGGGCGTGGGAATTCACCCCTCCACTTT	CASSPDRGRGNSPLHF
TRBD2	TRBJ2-7	TRBV18	NA	TGTGCCACCTCCTCCTCTAGCGGGGGCCGCTACGAGCAGTACTTC	CATSSSSGGRYEQYF
NA	TRBJ1-3	TRBV6-6	NA	TGTGCCAGCAGTTACTCGGGGGAGTCACCTGGAAACACCATATATTTT	CASSYSGESPGNTIYF
NA	TRBJ1-6	TRBV28	NA	TGTGCCAGCAGTTTATCTAAAACACCCGGGTGGAATTCACCCCTCCACTTT	CASSLSKTPGWNSPLHF
NA	TRBJ2-1	TRBV28	NA	TGTGCCAGCAGTTTATCTGGGAGTTACAATGAGCAGTTCTTC	CASSLSGSYNEQFF
NA	TRBJ2-7	TRBV9	NA	TGTGCCAGCAGCCCCCAGCCCTTGACAGCCTACGAGCAGTACTTC	CASSPQPLTAYEQYF
TRBD1	TRBJ2-5	TRBV6-5	NA	TGTGCCAGCAGTCCGGGACAGGGGTATTTTGAGACCCAGTACTTC	CASSPGQGYFETQYF
NA	TRBJ2-7	TRBV10-2	NA	TGCGCCAGCAGTGAGTCGACGGCAGGGGCCGACTACGAGCAGTACTTC	CASSESTAGADYEQYF
NA	TRBJ1-5	TRBV6-5	NA	TGTGCCAGCAGACTTGGGGGGCTGGGACAGCCCCAGCATTTT	CASRLGGLGQPQHF
NA	TRBJ2-7	TRBV5-6	once	TGTGCCAGCAGCTTGGCCGACTTCAGCCCCTACGAGCAGTACTTC	CASSLADFSPYEQYF
NA	TRBJ1-2	TRBV6-1	NA	TGTGCCAGCAGTGATCTCAGCCGGGGAGGAGGCTACACCTTC	CASSDLSRGGGYTF
NA	TRBJ2-7	TRBV5-1	NA	TGCGCCAGCAGCTTGGGGGGGACAACAGACTACGAGCAGTACTTC	CASSLGGTTDYEQYF
TRBD2	TRBJ2-5	TRBV5-1	NA	TGCGCCAGCAGCTCCCTAGCGGGAGGGCAAGAGACCCAGTACTTC	CASSSLAGGQETQYF
NA	TRBJ1-4	TRBV28	NA	TGTGCCAGCAGCCAAGACCGAAACCATGAAAAACTGTTTTTT	CASSQDRNHEKLFF
NA	TRBJ1-1	TRBV30	NA	TGTGCCTGGAGGAGTGAGGGATGGAGGGTCTCGAACACTGAAGCTTTCTTT	CAWRSEGWRVSNTEAFF
NA	TRBJ1-2	TRBV7-8	NA	TGTGCCAGCAGCTTAGCGGGGCACGGCTACACCTTC	CASSLAGHGYTF
TRBD2	TRBJ2-1	TRBV5-1	NA	TGCGCCAGCAGCTCATCACTAGCGGGGCGTGGGGAGCAGTTCTTC	CASSSSLAGRGEQFF
NA	TRBJ1-6	TRBV9	once	TGTGCCAGCAGCGACCGGCAGAGCTCCTATAATTCACCCCTCCACTTT	CASSDRQSSYNSPLHF
TRBD1	TRBJ1-3	TRBV6-1	NA	TGTGCCAGCGATCGGGACAGGGGAAACCCCATATATTTT	CASDRDRGNPIYF